The 25 T cell receptor beta chains below come from one sample, sequenced in a study of regulatory T cells in long-lasting Graves disease. Building the TCR beta libraries relied on iRepertoire HTBI primers, and CDR3 regions underwent Arm-PCR. In TCRdb, the multiplex PCR reads were re-called with MiXCR into one record per CDR3 protein. The profile shows a few hundred thousand distinct CDR3 sequences, 20% to 25% of them singletons. Documented time point: persistent/refractory GD, antithyroid drugs over 5 years with positive TRAb. The TCR library was made from RNA extracted from PBMCs. The sample here was peripheral blood mononuclear cells (PBMCs), taken when the disease was refractory, from a patient treated with antithyroid drugs. Receptor source: a female donor with Graves disease.

This chain connects TRBV2 to TRBJ2-7, with D possibly being TRBD1 or TRBD2 (5 bases each). The CDR3 consists of 15 residues. The germline V gene has CDR1 SNHLY and CDR2 FYNNEI. The V end was cut by 6 bases, the J end by 2 bases, with 17 bases between. CDR3 in DNA: TGTGCCAGCAGCTTAGGACCAGGGAGCACCTACGAGCAGTACTTC. Protein: CASSLGPGSTYEQYF.

The sample holds a few counts of this clonotype. The germline gene is not matched at one end of the junction; a read error may be the cause. The gene calls are TRBV29-1 and TRBJ2-5; D may be TRBD1 (6 bases). CDR1 and CDR2 from the germline V gene are SQVTM and ANQGSEA. The CDR3 consists of 12 residues. The CDR3 DNA follows: TGCAGCGTTGAAAAGGACAGTTCTACAAGGTCTTTC. Protein product: CSVEKDSSTRSF.

J is TRBJ1-6 and V is TRBV20-1, with a tentative D call TRBD1 (6 bases). The CDR3 consists of 14 residues. The V end was cut by 4 bases, the J end by 7 bases, with 14 bases between. Germline-derived CDR1 and CDR2 are DFQATT and SNEGSKA (reference sequence). The chain's CDR3 is CSAKAQGSNSPLHF. CDR3 DNA sequence: TGCAGTGCTAAGGCTCAGGGGTCGAATTCACCCCTCCACTTT.

The table lists this clonotype with many counts. V usage is TRBV6-2 or TRBV6-3 and J usage is TRBJ2-2; 7 nucleotides align to TRBD2. Per the germline V gene, CDR1 is MNHEY and CDR2 is SVGEGT. V lost 5 bases, J lost 0 bases, and 3 bases stayed unmatched. The CDR3 contains 15 residues. The CDR3: CASSGSGPNTGELFF. The CDR3, as DNA: TGTGCCAGCAGTGGTAGCGGGCCGAACACCGGGGAGCTGTTTTTT.

Note on this clonotype: Since no conserved phenylalanine or tryptophan closes the CDR3, a read error is the likely cause. This chain uses TRBV10-3 with TRBJ1-6; D possibly corresponds to TRBD1 (5 bases). The germline V gene has CDR1 ENHRY and CDR2 SYGVKD. The CDR3 runs to 12 residues. Trimming pared 8 bases from V and 6 bases from J, leaving 8 bases between. As DNA, the CDR3 is TGTGCCATCTCCAGGGCTAATTCACCCCTCCACTCT. Translation: CAISRANSPLHS.

At least ten counts were recorded for this clonotype. The chain's CDR3 is CASSLRDRSNEKLFF. DNA for the CDR3: TGTGCCAGCAGCTTACGGGACAGAAGTAATGAAAAACTGTTTTTT. V gene TRBV13 combines with J gene TRBJ1-4; 7 positions agree with TRBD1. Germline CDR1 reads PRHDT; CDR2 reads FYEKMQ (reference sequence). Trimming took 2 bases from V and 4 from J; bases not matched to a gene: 4. The CDR3 has 15 amino acids.

On this clonotype: A clone one base away is much larger, so this may be a read error. The V call is TRBV6-2 or TRBV6-3, the J call TRBJ1-1, with a weak D call TRBD1 (5 bases). Germline V lookup: CDR1 MNHEY, CDR2 SVGEGT. CDR3 length: 14 amino acids. Trimming took off 6 bases at V and 4 bases at J, with 15 bases between the two ends. The CDR3 is CASRPRGSPTEAFF. The CDR3 nucleotides read TGTGCCAGCAGACCCCGGGGGTCGCCCACTGAAGCTTTCTTT.

The CDR3 nucleotides read TGTGCCAGCACCCTGATACTGGGCAGAGAGACCCAGTACTTC. Amino acid sequence: CASTLILGRETQYF. This rearrangement joins TRBV28 to TRBJ2-5; D is unclear. This CDR3 region has 14 residues. Deletions cut 7 bases from V and 4 bases from J, with 16 bases between. Germline V gene sequence: CDR1 MDHEN, CDR2 SYDVKM.

As to this clonotype: This could be a read error, since a much larger clone is one nucleotide away. The V gene is TRBV6-2 or TRBV6-3, the J gene TRBJ2-7; D may be TRBD1 or TRBD2 (5 bases each). This CDR3 has 15 amino acids. V was shortened by 5 bases and J by 2 bases, with 16 bases between the two germline ends. Germline V lookup: CDR1 MNHEY, CDR2 SVGEGT. The CDR3 sequence: CASSPYRGPTYEQYF. CDR3 in DNA: TGTGCCAGCAGTCCATATCGGGGCCCAACCTACGAGCAGTACTTC.

The chain has TRBV19 and TRBJ2-7; 9 bases are a match to TRBD1. The CDR3 consists of 15 residues. Germline values: CDR1 LNHDA, CDR2 SQIVND (reference sequence). V was clipped by 6 bases and J by 4 bases; unmatched bases: 10. CDR3 coding DNA: TGTGCCAGTAGATTCGGGACAGGGATTGGGTACGAGCAGTACTTC. As protein: CASRFGTGIGYEQYF.

The chain couples TRBV28 to TRBJ1-5; D is uncertain. Trimming pared 2 bases from V and 6 bases from J, leaving 11 bases between. The CDR3 runs 14 residues. The germline gives CDR1 MDHEN, CDR2 SYDVKM. The DNA for the CDR3 is TGTGCCAGCAGTTTAGTGGGGTTGGGTCAGCCCCAGCATTTT. It is translated as CASSLVGLGQPQHF.

The V and J genes are TRBV3-1 and TRBJ1-2; no definite D call. Per the germline V gene, CDR1 is LGHDT and CDR2 is YNNKEL (reference sequence). This CDR3 has 14 amino acids. Trimming shortened V by 0 bases and J by 8 bases, and 13 bases separated the two germline ends. Written as DNA, the CDR3 is TGTGCCAGCAGCCAAGATCGAATCTGGGGAGGCTACACCTTC. Its translation: CASSQDRIWGGYTF.

This clonotype was recorded at least ten times. The rearrangement links TRBV28 to TRBJ2-2; no reliable D call. Germline loops: CDR1 MDHEN, CDR2 SYDVKM. CDR3 size: 13 residues. Between the trimmed V and J ends, which lost 3 bases and 2 bases, there was a span of 4 bases. The DNA of the CDR3 is TGTGCCAGCAGTTTCCACAACACCGGGGAGCTGTTTTTT. Its protein is CASSFHNTGELFF.

Comments on this clonotype: Given a much more abundant clone one base away, this may be a read error. CDR3: CTSSAGELNQPQHF. The CDR3, as DNA: TGTACCAGCAGTGCAGGGGAACTCAATCAGCCCCAGCATTTT. The gene calls are TRBV6-1 and TRBJ1-5, with TRBD1 as a possible D gene (6 bases). This CDR3 has 14 residues. From germline, CDR1 is MNHNS and CDR2 SASEGT.

This clonotype came up many times. The J gene is TRBJ2-7, the V gene TRBV6-2 or TRBV6-3; maybe TRBD2 (5 bases). The CDR3 runs to 14 residues. The V and J ends lost 7 bases and 7 bases respectively, with 20 bases between them. Germline lookup yields CDR1 MNHEY and CDR2 SVGEGT. The CDR3 loop is CASTVDWIPEEQYF. In nucleotides, the CDR3 is TGTGCCAGCACCGTGGACTGGATACCCGAAGAGCAGTACTTC.

The chain joins TRBV5-8 to TRBJ2-3; D call uncertain. The CDR3 extends over 14 amino acids. Trimming took 1 base from V and 0 from J, leaving 6 bases between them. Germline CDR1 reads SGHTS; CDR2 reads YDEGEE. CDR3 amino acids: CASSLFRSTDTQYF. The DNA of the CDR3 is TGTGCCAGCAGCTTGTTTAGGAGCACAGATACGCAGTATTTT.

The genes are TRBV19 and TRBJ1-1; 7 positions agree with TRBD1. The germline gives CDR1 LNHDA, CDR2 SQIVND (reference sequence). This CDR3 has 15 residues. With 5 bases clipped from V and 7 bases from J, the junction kept 13 bases outside the gene matches. DNA for the CDR3: TGTGCCAGTAGTGCAAAATCAGGGGGTGTCAATGAAGCTTTCTTT. This codes for CASSAKSGGVNEAFF. Full variable domain (missing parts from reference TRBV19 and TRBJ1-1): DGGITQSPKYLFRKEGQNVTLSCEQNLNHDAMYWYRQDPGQGLRLIYYSQIVNDFQKGDIAEGYSVSREKKESFPLTVTSAQKNPTAFYLCASSAKSGGVNEAFFGQGTRLTVV.

V gene TRBV20-1 combines with J gene TRBJ2-2; D tentatively fits TRBD1 or TRBD2 (5 bases each). The ends were cut back, 2 bases at V and 2 bases at J, with 12 bases in the middle. This CDR3 is 15 amino acids long. CDR1 and CDR2 (germline): DFQATT, SNEGSKA (reference sequence). The CDR3 sequence is CSARMGRQNTGELFF. The CDR3 nucleotides read TGCAGTGCTAGAATGGGACGGCAAAACACCGGGGAGCTGTTTTTT.

This clonotype was counted a few times. The rearrangement links TRBV7-2 to TRBJ2-4; 10 bases agree with TRBD1. The germline V gene encodes CDR1 SGHTA and CDR2 FQGNSA. Unmatched junction bases numbered 7, after V lost 0 bases and J lost 8 bases. The CDR3 has 16 amino acids. CDR3 in amino acids: CASSLAPTGGIDIQYF. The CDR3 bases are TGTGCCAGCAGCTTAGCGCCGACAGGGGGCATTGACATTCAGTACTTC.

The table lists this clonotype with many counts. The rearrangement uses TRBV6-1 and TRBJ1-1; 7 bases agree with TRBD1. The length of the CDR3 is 15 residues. V shed 5 bases, J shed 1 base, and the junction held 7 bases outside the gene matches. The germline V gene has CDR1 MNHNS and CDR2 SASEGT. The DNA for the CDR3 is TGTGCCAGCAGTCCGCCGGGACAGAAGAACACTGAAGCTTTCTTT. Amino acids: CASSPPGQKNTEAFF.

The V gene is TRBV5-1, the J gene TRBJ2-5; TRBD1 agrees at 12 bases. The CDR3 is made up of 17 amino acids. Germline V gives CDR1 SGHRS, CDR2 YFSETQ. V lost 4 bases, J lost 5 bases, and 12 bases stayed unmatched. This CDR3 is CASSTEGQGAGMETQYF. The DNA for the CDR3 is TGCGCCAGCAGCACGGAGGGACAGGGGGCCGGGATGGAGACCCAGTACTTC.

This clonotype came up many times. The chain uses TRBV20-1 and TRBJ2-5, with D perhaps matching TRBD1 or TRBD2 (5 bases each). CDR1 is DFQATT, CDR2 SNEGSKA, per germline (reference sequence). There are 12 residues in the CDR3. CDR3 sequence: CSGAGPQETQYF. Written as DNA, the CDR3 is TGCAGCGGGGCGGGTCCCCAAGAGACCCAGTACTTC.

This clonotype was counted between two and nine times. The chain employs TRBV7-9 and TRBJ2-1, with TRBD2 matching 7 bases. This CDR3 comprises 16 residues. From germline, CDR1 is SEHNR and CDR2 FQNEAQ (reference sequence). Trimming cost V 3 bases and J 2 bases; bases outside gene matches: 7. CDR3 loop: CASSFSRSGTYNEQFF. CDR3 in DNA: TGTGCCAGCAGCTTTAGTAGGAGCGGGACCTACAATGAGCAGTTCTTC.

The chain recombines TRBV11-2 with TRBJ2-7, with TRBD1 identical over 8 bases. This CDR3 comprises 16 residues. V shed 5 bases and J 2 bases; nucleotides not matched to a gene: 11. CDR1 is SGHAT and CDR2 is FQNNGV in the germline V gene. CDR3 protein: CASSRTQGAPTYEQYF. The CDR3 DNA is TGTGCCAGCAGCAGGACCCAGGGGGCCCCTACCTACGAGCAGTACTTC.

The rearrangement joins TRBV27 to TRBJ1-5; D is unresolved. Trimming removed 2 bases at V and 2 bases at J, with 10 bases between. CDR1 and CDR2 from the germline V gene are MNHEY and SMNVEV (reference sequence). The CDR3 is 15 amino acids. The CDR3 region has the DNA TGTGCCAGCAGTTTAACGGGGTTTCGCAATCAGCCCCAGCATTTT. The encoded protein is CASSLTGFRNQPQHF.